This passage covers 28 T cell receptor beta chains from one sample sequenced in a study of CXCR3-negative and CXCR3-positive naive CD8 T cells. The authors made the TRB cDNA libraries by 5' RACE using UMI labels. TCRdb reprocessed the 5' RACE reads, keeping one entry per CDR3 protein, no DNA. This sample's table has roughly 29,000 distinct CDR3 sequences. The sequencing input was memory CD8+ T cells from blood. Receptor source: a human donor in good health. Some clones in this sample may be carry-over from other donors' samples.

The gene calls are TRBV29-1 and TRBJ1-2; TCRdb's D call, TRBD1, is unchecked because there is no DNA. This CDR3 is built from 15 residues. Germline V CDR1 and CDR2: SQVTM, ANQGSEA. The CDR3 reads CSVEDWTGEENGYTF.

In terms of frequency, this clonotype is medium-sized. The CDR3: CASSRDSGNTEAFF. This sequence joins TRBV6-4 and TRBJ1-1. The CDR3 totals 14 residues. Germline values: CDR1 MRHNA, CDR2 SNTAGT.

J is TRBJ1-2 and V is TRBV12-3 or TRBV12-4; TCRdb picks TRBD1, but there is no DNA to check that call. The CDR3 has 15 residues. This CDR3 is CASRRAGGRDYGYTF.

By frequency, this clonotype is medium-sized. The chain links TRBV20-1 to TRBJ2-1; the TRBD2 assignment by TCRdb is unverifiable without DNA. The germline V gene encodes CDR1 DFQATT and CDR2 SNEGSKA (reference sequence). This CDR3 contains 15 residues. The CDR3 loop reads CSAKGLAGDYNEQFF.

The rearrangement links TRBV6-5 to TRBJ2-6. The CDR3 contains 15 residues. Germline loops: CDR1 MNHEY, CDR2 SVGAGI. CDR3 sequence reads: CASTGSNSGANVLTF.

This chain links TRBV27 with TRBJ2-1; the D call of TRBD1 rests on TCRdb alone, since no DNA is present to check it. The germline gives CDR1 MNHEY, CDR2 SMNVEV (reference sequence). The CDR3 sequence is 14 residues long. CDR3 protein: CASSWGTGNNEQFF.

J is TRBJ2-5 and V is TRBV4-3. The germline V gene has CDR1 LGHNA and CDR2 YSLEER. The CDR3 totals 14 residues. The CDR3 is CASSQSRGQETQYF.

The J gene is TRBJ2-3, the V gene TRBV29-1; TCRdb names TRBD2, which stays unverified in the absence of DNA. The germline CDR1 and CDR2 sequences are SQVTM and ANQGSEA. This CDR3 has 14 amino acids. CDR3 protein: CSLGGLARTDTQYF.

The CDR3 region is CASSKKVHNEQFF. This chain links TRBV7-3 with TRBJ2-1. Per germline, CDR1 SGHTA and CDR2 FQGTGA. The CDR3 runs to 13 residues.

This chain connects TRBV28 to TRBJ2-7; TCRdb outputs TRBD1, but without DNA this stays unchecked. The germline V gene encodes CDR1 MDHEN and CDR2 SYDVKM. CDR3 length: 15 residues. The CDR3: CASSITGGVGGEQYF.

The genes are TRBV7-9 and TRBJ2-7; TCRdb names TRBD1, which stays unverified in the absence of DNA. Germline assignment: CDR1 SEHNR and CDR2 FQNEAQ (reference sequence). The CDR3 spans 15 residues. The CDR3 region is CASSLYGTDGNEQYF.

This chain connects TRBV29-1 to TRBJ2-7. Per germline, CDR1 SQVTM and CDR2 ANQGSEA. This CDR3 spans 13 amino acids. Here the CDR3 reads CSVVETGLHEQYF.

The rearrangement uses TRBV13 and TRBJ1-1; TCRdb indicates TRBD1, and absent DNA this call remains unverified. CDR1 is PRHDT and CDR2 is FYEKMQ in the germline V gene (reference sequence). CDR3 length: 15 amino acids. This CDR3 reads CASSIDRGPYAEAFF.

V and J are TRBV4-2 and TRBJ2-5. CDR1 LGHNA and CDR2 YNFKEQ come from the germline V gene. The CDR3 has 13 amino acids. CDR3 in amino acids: CASSQDRGETQYF.

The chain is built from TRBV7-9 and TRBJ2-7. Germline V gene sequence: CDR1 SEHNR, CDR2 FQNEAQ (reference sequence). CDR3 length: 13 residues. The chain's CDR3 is CASSLPGGYEQYF.

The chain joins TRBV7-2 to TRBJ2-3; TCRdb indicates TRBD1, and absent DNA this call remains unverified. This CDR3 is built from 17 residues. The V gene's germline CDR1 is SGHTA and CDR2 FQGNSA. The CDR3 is CASSLSPGDRATDTQYF.

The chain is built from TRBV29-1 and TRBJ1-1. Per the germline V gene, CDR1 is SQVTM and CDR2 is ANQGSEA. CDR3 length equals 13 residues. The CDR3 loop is CSVGDGVDTEAFF.

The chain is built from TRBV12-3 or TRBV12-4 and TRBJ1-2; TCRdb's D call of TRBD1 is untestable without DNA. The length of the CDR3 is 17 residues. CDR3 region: CASSLGQRRGPADGYTF.

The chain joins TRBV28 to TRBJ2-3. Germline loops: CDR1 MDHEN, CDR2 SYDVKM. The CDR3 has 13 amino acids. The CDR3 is CASISVLADTQYF.

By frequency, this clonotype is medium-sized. This CDR3 reads CASSPMDSDTGELFF. The chain has TRBV7-7 and TRBJ2-2; lacking DNA, the TRBD1 call made by TCRdb goes unchecked. The CDR3 loop spans 15 amino acids. CDR1 and CDR2 (germline): SSHAT, FNYEAQ (reference sequence).

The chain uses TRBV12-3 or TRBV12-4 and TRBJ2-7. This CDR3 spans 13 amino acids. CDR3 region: CASRSAGDYEQYF.

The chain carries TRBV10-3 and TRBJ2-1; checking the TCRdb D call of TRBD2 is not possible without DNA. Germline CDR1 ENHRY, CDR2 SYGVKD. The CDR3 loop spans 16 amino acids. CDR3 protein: CAISLSTSGEVNEQFF.

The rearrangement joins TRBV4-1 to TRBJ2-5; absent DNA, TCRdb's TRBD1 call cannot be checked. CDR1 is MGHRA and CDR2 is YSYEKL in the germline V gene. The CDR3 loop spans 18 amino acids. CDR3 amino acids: CASSQPSVGTDAAETQYF.

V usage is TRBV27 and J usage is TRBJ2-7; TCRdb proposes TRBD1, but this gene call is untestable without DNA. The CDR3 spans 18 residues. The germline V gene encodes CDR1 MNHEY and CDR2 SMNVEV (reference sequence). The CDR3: CASSFQGPGGLGNYEQYF.

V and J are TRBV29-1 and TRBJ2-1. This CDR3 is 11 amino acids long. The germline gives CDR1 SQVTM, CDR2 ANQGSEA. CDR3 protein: CSVRDPMGQFF.

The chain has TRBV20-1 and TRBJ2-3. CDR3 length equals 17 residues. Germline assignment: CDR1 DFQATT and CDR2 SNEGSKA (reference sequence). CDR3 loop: CSARGSSGLWVTDTQYF.

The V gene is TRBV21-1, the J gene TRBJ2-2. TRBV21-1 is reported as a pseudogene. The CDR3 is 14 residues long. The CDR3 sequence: CASSKARCTGELFF.

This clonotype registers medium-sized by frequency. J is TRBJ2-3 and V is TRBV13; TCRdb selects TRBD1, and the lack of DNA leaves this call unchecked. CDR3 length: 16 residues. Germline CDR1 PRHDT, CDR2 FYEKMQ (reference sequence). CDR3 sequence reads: CASSSPGRLATDTQYF.